The source of this T cell receptor (beta chain) is a study of T cell responses to AZD1222 COVID-19 vaccine. The CDR3 consists of 14 residues. Germline trimming cut 5 bases from V and 2 bases from J; bases unmatched to any gene: 3. Germline V gene data show CDR1 as GTSNPN and CDR2 as SVGIG (reference sequence). Sequenced by immunoSEQ multiplex PCR; TCRdb stores in-frame clones only, minus some. The table lists around 130,000 clones, roughly 90% of them singletons. The receptor comes from an adult in good health. The chain has TRBV30 and TRBJ1-5; 10 positions agree with TRBD1. Sequences were derived from peripheral blood, sampled on day 0 of AZD1222 vaccination. This chain's CDR3 is CAWGTGVGNQPQHF. CDR3 in DNA: TGTGCCTGGGGGACAGGGGTTGGCAATCAGCCCCAGCATTTT.